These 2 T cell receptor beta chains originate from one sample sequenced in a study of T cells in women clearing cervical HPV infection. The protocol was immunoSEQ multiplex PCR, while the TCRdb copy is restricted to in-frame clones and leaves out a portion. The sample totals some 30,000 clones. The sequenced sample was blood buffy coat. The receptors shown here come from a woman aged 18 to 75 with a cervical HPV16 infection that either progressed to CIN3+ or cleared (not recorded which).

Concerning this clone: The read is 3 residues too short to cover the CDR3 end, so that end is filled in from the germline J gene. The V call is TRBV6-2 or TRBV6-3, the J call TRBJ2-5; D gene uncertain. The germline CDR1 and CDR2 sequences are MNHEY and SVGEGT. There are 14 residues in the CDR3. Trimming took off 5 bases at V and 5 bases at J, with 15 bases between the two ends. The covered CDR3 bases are TGTGCCAGCAGTATGGCAGGCCGACGGGAGACC. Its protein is CASSMAGRRET. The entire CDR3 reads CASSMAGRRETQYF.

The part of the CDR3 DNA that was read is TGCAGTGCTAGGACAGGGGGCTGGGGAGGTGAA. It yields the protein CSARTGGWGGE. Given in full, the CDR3 is CSARTGGWGGEAFF. The V gene is TRBV20-1, the J gene TRBJ1-1; 10 nucleotides agree with TRBD1. The observed sequence ends 3 residues before the CDR3 terminus, with the missing tail filled in from the germline J gene. Germline loops: CDR1 DFQATT, CDR2 SNEGSKA (reference sequence). The CDR3 extends over 14 amino acids. V shed 3 bases, J shed 7 bases, and the junction held 8 bases outside the gene matches.